This TCR beta chain was identified during a study of blood T cells in healthy people across ages. The length of the CDR3 is 13 residues. Looked up from germline, CDR1 is MNHEY and CDR2 is SMNVEV (reference sequence). Trimming stripped 5 bases from V and 2 bases from J, with 8 bases between. PCR was performed a second time for roughly 7 to 12 cycles using a sample-barcoded 5' primer and a J-beta primer mix. MiXCR, applied by TCRdb to the 5' RACE reads, yields one record per CDR3 protein. Of about 1.1 million distinct CDR3 sequences listed, 35% to 40% are singletons. Isolated per sample were at least 7 million PBMCs. This clonotype was recorded a few times.

The sample taken for sequencing was blood. The source of this sequence is a man aged 18 to 29 in good health. The chain has TRBV27 and TRBJ2-3, with unresolved D. In DNA form, the CDR3 reads TGTGCCAGCAGTGTGGGTTACACAGATACGCAGTATTTT. Its protein is CASSVGYTDTQYF.